The rows below give T cell receptor beta chains drawn from one sample of a study of shared clonotypes between healthy human individuals. Sequencing used immunoSEQ multiplex PCR; TCRdb keeps in-frame clones, though not all of them. The data show some 2,100,000 clones, 90% to 96% seen once. The material sequenced was naive CD4+ T cells sorted from blood. These receptors all come from a man between 18 and 29 years old in good health. The CDR3 runs from the conserved cysteine through the conserved F or W. A D gene is named only where the DNA matches it firmly. Size tells how often a clone was seen (once, few, many) or the class of an expanded clone, and some rows leave it out.

clone_size d_call j_call v_call cdr3_nt cdr3_aa
. . TRBJ2-5 TRBV9 TGTGCCAGCAGCGCTTCCGGGACACAACTGGAGACCCAGTACTTC CASSASGTQLETQYF
. TRBD1 TRBJ1-2 TRBV6-5 TGTGCCAGCAGCACGGACAGGCGCTATGGCTACACCTTC CASSTDRRYGYTF
. TRBD1 TRBJ1-1 TRBV5-1 TGCGCCAGCAGCTTGGTGGGACAGAAAATGAACACTGAAGCTTTCTTT CASSLVGQKMNTEAFF
. . TRBJ1-1 TRBV2 TGTGCCAGCAGTGGGACGCTGATGAACACTGAAGCTTTCTTT CASSGTLMNTEAFF
. TRBD2 TRBJ2-7 TRBV5-1 TGCGCCAGCAGCGTCACCGGGACTATGTCCTACGAGCAGTACTTC CASSVTGTMSYEQYF
. TRBD1 TRBJ1-6 TRBV4-1 TGCGCCAGCAGCCAAGCGCCGGGACAGGGTTCTTCACCCCTCCACTTT CASSQAPGQGSSPLHF
. TRBD1 TRBJ2-3 TRBV5-4 TGTGCCAGCAGCTTGGCGGGACAGTTCACAGATACGCAGTATTTT CASSLAGQFTDTQYF
. . TRBJ2-7 TRBV6-5 TGTGCCAGCGGGTCCCCCTACGAGCAGTACTTC CASGSPYEQYF
. . TRBJ1-1 TRBV6-1 TGTGCCAGCAAGAGGTTCCTGAACACTGAAGCTTTCTTT CASKRFLNTEAFF
. . TRBJ2-7 TRBV7-2 TGTGCCAGCAGCTTGAGGGGCCCGGGCGAGCAGTACTTC CASSLRGPGEQYF
. TRBD2 TRBJ2-7 TRBV2 TGTGCCAGCAGTGAAGAGCGGGAGTCCTACGAGCAGTACTTC CASSEERESYEQYF
once . TRBJ2-2 TRBV2 TGTGCCAGCAGGGGGATGACCTACACCGGGGAGCTGTTTTTT CASRGMTYTGELFF
. . TRBJ2-5 TRBV14 TGTGCCAGCAGCGAGCAGACCCAGTACTTC CASSEQTQYF
. . TRBJ1-2 TRBV30 TGTGCCTGGAGTTTGGGGGGACCCTATGGCTACACCTTC CAWSLGGPYGYTF
once . TRBJ1-1 TRBV30 TGTGCCTGGAGTCAGAGGTCTGAAGCTTTCTTT CAWSQRSEAFF
once . TRBJ1-1 TRBV29-1 TGCAGCGGCCCTTGCATCCGCCTCATGAACACTGAAGCTTTCTTT CSGPCIRLMNTEAFF
. . TRBJ1-1 TRBV30 TGTGCCTGGACCCGTTATACTGAAGCTTTCTTT CAWTRYTEAFF